This T cell receptor beta chain was recorded in a study of T cells in Graves' hyperthyroidism and ophthalmopathy. CDR3 length: 15 amino acids. V was pared by 1 base and J by 6 bases, with 15 bases between. The germline V gene encodes CDR1 SGHTA and CDR2 FQGNSA. This clonotype was detected ten times or more. Its antigen is unidentified. Diagnosis relied on clinical symptoms, serum thyroxine and TRAb, thyroid ultrasound and orbital computed tomography. From 8.5 to 10 ml of fresh peripheral blood, PBMCs were isolated. It was RNA transcripts that yielded the amplified TCR beta CDR3 regions. With the HTBI primer set, the TCR CDR3 went through a first round of RT-PCR. TCRdb redid the calling of the multiplex PCR reads with MiXCR, one entry per CDR3 protein. The sample contains about 610,000 distinct CDR3 sequences, about 14% of which appear only once. Study-wide findings and caveats: A model of 13 V-J features distinguished ophthalmopathy from stable hyperthyroidism.

This receptor was taken from a woman in her forties with Graves' ophthalmopathy. Specimen: blood. This chain joins TRBV7-2 and TRBJ1-2; D gene uncertain. The CDR3 sequence is CASSLGKTRHHGYTF. CDR3 nucleotides: TGTGCCAGCAGCTTAGGAAAGACTCGTCATCATGGCTACACCTTC.